The entry below gives a single T cell receptor beta chain sequence along with its context. Its specificity is unknown. TCRdb re-called the 5' RACE reads and catalogs CDR3 proteins one per entry, DNA excluded. The sample data list 150,000 or so distinct CDR3 sequences. This sample was taken from a study of monozygotic twins with inflammatory bowel disease. Unsorted whole blood yielded the total RNA, with T cells left unselected. CDR1 MNHEY and CDR2 SVGEGT come from the germline V gene. The CDR3 totals 16 residues. Overall study findings and caveats: Relative clonotype sharing with others was diminished in IBD patients versus healthy twins, particularly with disease activity.

What was sequenced was blood. This receptor was obtained from a human donor with ulcerative colitis or Crohn's disease, or a healthy co-twin of an affected twin (not recorded which). This chain connects TRBV6-2 or TRBV6-3 to TRBJ1-5; TCRdb's D call, TRBD1, is unchecked because there is no DNA. The CDR3 protein is CASRGGGRTNNQPQHF.